A selection of T cell receptor beta chains follows, all from one sample in a study of T cell responses to AZD1222 COVID-19 vaccine. The repertoire was sequenced with immunoSEQ multiplex PCR; TCRdb's copy has only in-frame clones and lacks some. The table has over 90,000 clones, about 85% seen once. Sequencing was performed on peripheral blood, taken on day 0 of AZD1222 vaccination. The receptors stem from an adult in good health. The CDR3 runs from the conserved cysteine through the conserved F or W. The D gene is left open where the match is weak. Size is omitted from some rows. Given values are once, few, many or a class for expanded clones.

J gene	V gene	CDR3 length	clone size	D gene	CDR3 DNA	CDR3 protein
TRBJ2-1	TRBV27	16	once	-	TGTGCCAGCAGTTTAGAGGGGAGTGGTTCCTACAATGAGCAGTTCTTC	CASSLEGSGSYNEQFF
TRBJ1-3	TRBV6-6	13	-	-	TGTGCCAGCAGTTACTCCCCCTCCAACACCATATATTTT	CASSYSPSNTIYF
TRBJ1-6	TRBV10-3	15	-	TRBD1	TGTGCCATCAGTGAGGGGACAGGGCATAATTCACCCCTCCACTTT	CAISEGTGHNSPLHF
TRBJ2-1	TRBV4-3	16	-	-	TGCGCCAGCAGCCAAGATCTGGGCCGGGGCCGCAATGAGCAGTTCTTC	CASSQDLGRGRNEQFF
TRBJ2-2	TRBV15	16	-	-	TGTGCCACCAGCAGAGATAGAGGAATGAACACCGGGGAGCTGTTTTTT	CATSRDRGMNTGELFF
TRBJ2-5	TRBV7-8	18	-	TRBD2	TGTGCCAGCAGCTTCGCCGGGACTAGCGGGATTCCCACGGGGACCCAGTACTTC	CASSFAGTSGIPTGTQYF
TRBJ2-7	TRBV5-1	13	-	TRBD2	TGCGCCAGCAGTGGCGGGAGGACCTACGAGCAGTACTTC	CASSGGRTYEQYF
TRBJ1-3	TRBV6-1	15	-	-	TGTGCCAGCAGTTCCGCTGGGGGCGGTGGAAACACCATATATTTT	CASSSAGGGGNTIYF
TRBJ2-7	TRBV6-2/TRBV6-3	15	-	-	TGTGCCAGCAGTTACGAGCGGGCCAGCTCCTACGAGCAGTACTTC	CASSYERASSYEQYF
TRBJ2-2	TRBV4-3	17	once	TRBD2	TGCGCCAGCAGCCAACTGGGACTAGCGGGAGACACCGGGGAGCTGTTTTTT	CASSQLGLAGDTGELFF
TRBJ1-4	TRBV12-3/TRBV12-4	12	-	-	TGTGCCAGCAGTTTTAACTTGGAAAAACTGTTTTTT	CASSFNLEKLFF
TRBJ1-4	TRBV15	16	-	TRBD1	TGTGCCACCAGCAGAGGCTTGACAGGGGGCGATGAAAAACTGTTTTTT	CATSRGLTGGDEKLFF
TRBJ1-3	TRBV6-5	12	-	-	TGTGCCAGCAAAGTCTCTGGAAACACCATATATTTT	CASKVSGNTIYF
TRBJ2-1	TRBV5-6	14	-	TRBD1	TGTGCCAGCAGTCGGGACAGAGGTTGGGGTGAGCAGTTCTTC	CASSRDRGWGEQFF
TRBJ2-1	TRBV5-5	13	once	-	TGTGCCAGCAGCTTGGGGGGATCTGTTGAGCAGTTCTTC	CASSLGGSVEQFF
TRBJ2-3	TRBV9	17	-	TRBD2	TGTGCCAGCAGCTTCGGACTAGCGGGGGGGCAGACAGATACGCAGTATTTT	CASSFGLAGGQTDTQYF
TRBJ1-4	TRBV30	14	-	-	TGTGCCTGGGGACCCGGGACGGCGAATGAAAAACTGTTTTTT	CAWGPGTANEKLFF
TRBJ2-2	TRBV14	15	once	-	TGTGCCAGCAGCCAAGATTCCGTTCGGCCCGGGGAGCTGTTTTTT	CASSQDSVRPGELFF
TRBJ2-2	TRBV5-1	13	-	-	TGCGCCAGCAGCACCGGAGTGGCCGGGGAGCTGTTTTTT	CASSTGVAGELFF
TRBJ2-1	TRBV28	11	-	TRBD2	TGTGCCAGCAGTTCCAGTCGCGGGGGGTTCTTC	CASSSSRGGFF
TRBJ2-4	TRBV5-3	18	-	-	TGTGCCAGAAGCTTAGTGAGAAAGAACATTCACGGCCAAAACATTCAGTACTTC	CARSLVRKNIHGQNIQYF
TRBJ1-3	TRBV3-1/TRBV3-2	15	-	-	TGTGCCAGCAGCCGCGGTTCTGTTATTGGAAACACCATATATTTT	CASSRGSVIGNTIYF
TRBJ2-7	TRBV10-3	17	-	-	TGTGCCATCAGTGAGGGTAGGAACCAGGGCAGTTCCTACGAGCAGTACTTC	CAISEGRNQGSSYEQYF
TRBJ1-5	TRBV12-3/TRBV12-4	13	-	-	TGTGCCAGCAGTTTAAAGGGCAATCAGCCCCAGCATTTT	CASSLKGNQPQHF
TRBJ2-1	TRBV9	16	once	TRBD1	TGTGCCAGCAGCCCAGAGGCAGGGGGCTCCTACAATGAGCAGTTCTTC	CASSPEAGGSYNEQFF
TRBJ2-1	TRBV27	13	-	-	TGTGCCAGCAAGGCAGGAGCCTACAATGAGCAGTTCTTC	CASKAGAYNEQFF
TRBJ1-2	TRBV6-1	14	-	-	TGTGCCAGCAGTGAAGGTTCAGGGGTTGGTGGCTACACCTTC	CASSEGSGVGGYTF
TRBJ1-3	TRBV19	14	-	-	TGTGCCAGTATAGCCGGGGGCTCTGGAAACACCATATATTTT	CASIAGGSGNTIYF
TRBJ2-1	TRBV30	18	-	-	TGTGCCTGGGTACCCGGACGGCTAGACTGGAGCTCCTACAATGAGCAGTTCTTC	CAWVPGRLDWSSYNEQFF
TRBJ2-3	TRBV7-2	16	-	TRBD1	TGTGCCAGCAGCTCCCGGGACAGGGCCTCCAGAGATACGCAGTATTTT	CASSSRDRASRDTQYF
TRBJ1-2	TRBV19	13	-	TRBD1	TGTGCCAGTAGTATTACAGGGGGTCATGGCTACACCTTC	CASSITGGHGYTF
TRBJ1-3	TRBV27	13	once	-	TGTGCCAGCAGTTTGTCCTCTGGAAACACCATATATTTT	CASSLSSGNTIYF
TRBJ2-2	TRBV2	15	-	-	TGTGCCAGCAGTGAAGACAGAATAGGCACCGGGGAGCTGTTTTTT	CASSEDRIGTGELFF
TRBJ1-4	TRBV19	13	-	-	TGTGCCAGCGCCCGGGGGGCTGCTGAAAAACTGTTTTTT	CASARGAAEKLFF
TRBJ2-7	TRBV30	15	-	TRBD1	TGTGCCTGGAGTCAGCTCGGGACAGGGGGAGACGAGCAGTACTTC	CAWSQLGTGGDEQYF
TRBJ1-1	TRBV27	13	-	-	TGTGCCAGCAGTTCAACAGGTCGCACTGAAGCTTTCTTT	CASSSTGRTEAFF
TRBJ2-1	TRBV11-2	16	-	TRBD1	TGTGCCAGCAGCAACAACCGGGACAGGGACTACAATGAGCAGTTCTTC	CASSNNRDRDYNEQFF
TRBJ2-7	TRBV6-1	13	-	TRBD2	TGTGCCAGCAGTGAAACTAGCGGCGGGGGGCAGTACTTC	CASSETSGGGQYF
TRBJ2-1	TRBV29-1	13	-	TRBD2	TGCAGCGTTGCCACCGGGACTAGCAATGAGCAGTTCTTC	CSVATGTSNEQFF
TRBJ1-5	TRBV29-1	12	-	-	TGCAGCGCAGTGGCAGGGAATCAGCCCCAGCATTTT	CSAVAGNQPQHF
TRBJ1-1	TRBV6-5	14	-	-	TGTGCCAGCAGTATCCGGGAGCGGGGCACTGAAGCTTTCTTT	CASSIRERGTEAFF